The 18 T cell receptor beta chains given below trace back to one sample, sequenced in a study of control samples from healthy donors and cancer patients. Assay: immunoSEQ multiplex PCR; the TCRdb copy retains only in-frame clones and omits some. The sample records roughly 130,000 clones, less than 95% being singletons. Input material: blood. The receptors originated from a man aged 18 to 30 in good health.

The V gene is TRBV15, the J gene TRBJ1-5; the D gene is possibly TRBD1 (5 bases). The V end was cut by 4 bases, the J end by 9 bases, with 16 bases between. Germline V gives CDR1 LNHNV, CDR2 YYDKDF (reference sequence). This CDR3 spans 14 amino acids. CDR3 region: CATSTDTYQGPQHF. Here the CDR3 DNA reads TGTGCCACCAGCACCGACACGTACCAGGGGCCCCAGCATTTT.

Only one count was recorded for this clone. This rearrangement joins TRBV29-1 to TRBJ2-3; D is unclear. Per the germline V gene, CDR1 is SQVTM and CDR2 is ANQGSEA. This CDR3 has 13 residues. Deletions cut 5 bases from V and 3 bases from J, with 12 bases between. CDR3 sequence: CSVRKGSTDTQYF. In nucleotides, the CDR3 is TGCAGCGTTCGAAAGGGTAGTACAGATACGCAGTATTTT.

J is TRBJ2-3 and V is TRBV10-1; tentatively, D is TRBD1 or TRBD2 (5 bases each). This CDR3 is built from 12 residues. Looked up from germline, CDR1 is WNHNN and CDR2 is SYGVQD (reference sequence). Trimming removed 3 bases at V and 5 bases at J, with 6 bases between. Here the CDR3 reads CASSDGGDTQYF. For the CDR3, the DNA is TGCGCCAGCAGTGATGGGGGAGATACGCAGTATTTT.

This chain uses TRBV7-2 with TRBJ1-6; TRBD1 might be the D (6 bases). Germline-derived CDR1 and CDR2 are SGHTA and FQGNSA. V lost 1 base to trimming and J lost 2 bases, with 12 bases between them. The CDR3 runs to 17 residues. CDR3 coding DNA: TGTGCCAGCAGCTTAGAGGGGGGAAGGGCCTATAATTCACCCCTCCACTTT. Translation: CASSLEGGRAYNSPLHF.

The chain has TRBV6-6 and TRBJ1-1; D is uncertain. CDR1 and CDR2 from the germline V gene are MNHNY and SVGAGI (reference sequence). CDR3 length equals 15 residues. Deletions cut 2 bases from V and 1 base from J, with 11 bases between. The CDR3 bases are TGTGCCAGCAGTTACCGGGCAGTAGAGAACACTGAAGCTTTCTTT. Its translation: CASSYRAVENTEAFF.

The chain combines TRBV24-1 with TRBJ1-1; D is ambiguous. The germline V gene encodes CDR1 KGHDR and CDR2 SFDVKD. The ends were cut back, 12 bases at V and 4 bases at J, with 17 bases in the middle. The CDR3 sequence is 13 residues long. DNA for the CDR3: TGTGCCCCCATTATGGCAGAGAGCACTGAAGCTTTCTTT. Amino acids: CAPIMAESTEAFF.

CDR3 sequence (DNA): TGTGCCTGGAGGGGCCGGGGGTCCTCCTATAATTCACCCCTCCACTTT. Amino acids: CAWRGRGSSYNSPLHF. This chain uses TRBV30 with TRBJ1-6; weak D call: TRBD1 (5 bases). Germline V gives CDR1 GTSNPN, CDR2 SVGIG (reference sequence). V gave up 3 bases and J gave up 0 bases, with 12 bases separating them. This CDR3 is 16 amino acids long.

The chain employs TRBV5-1 and TRBJ2-5; D uncertain. This CDR3 region has 13 residues. V was shortened by 4 bases and J by 2 bases, with 9 bases between the two germline ends. Germline CDR1 is SGHRS and CDR2 is YFSETQ. CDR3 nucleotide sequence: TGCGCCAGCAGCGGAATCTCTCAAGAGACCCAGTACTTC. As protein: CASSGISQETQYF. Full variable domain (remainder filled in from reference TRBV5-1 and TRBJ2-5): KAGVTQTPRYLIKTRGQQVTLSCSPISGHRSVSWYQQTPGQGLQFLFEYFSETQRNKGNFPGRFSGRQFSNSRSEMNVSTLELGDSALYLCASSGISQETQYFGPGTRLLVL.

With respect to this clone: A junction boundary mismatches the germline segment, possibly from a read error. The V gene is TRBV6-5, the J gene TRBJ1-1; D may be TRBD1 (6 bases). This CDR3 is built from 15 residues. The germline V gene encodes CDR1 MNHEY and CDR2 SVGAGI. The CDR3 DNA follows: TGTGCCAGCAGTTACGACGGGACATTGAACGCTGAAGCTTTCTTT. It translates to CASSYDGTLNAEAFF.

This clone was counted a single time. This rearrangement joins TRBV20-1 to TRBJ1-2, with D hard to call. The length of the CDR3 is 12 residues. Trimming cost V 3 bases and J 3 bases, with 8 bases left between them. Germline CDR1 reads DFQATT; CDR2 reads SNEGSKA (reference sequence). CDR3: CSASPGYYGYTF. CDR3 nucleotides: TGCAGTGCTAGTCCGGGGTACTATGGCTACACCTTC.

V gene TRBV29-1 combines with J gene TRBJ1-3; the D is unclear. Germline CDR1 SQVTM, CDR2 ANQGSEA. The CDR3 is made up of 12 amino acids. Trimming pared 6 bases from V and 0 bases from J, leaving 6 bases between. In DNA form, the CDR3 reads TGCAGCGTCCAGAGCTCTGGAAACACCATATATTTT. It encodes CSVQSSGNTIYF.

This clone was counted once. The chain joins TRBV5-4 to TRBJ1-3; TRBD1 aligns across 10 bases. The CDR3 is 17 amino acids. In germline, CDR1 is SGHNT, CDR2 YYREEE (reference sequence). The V segment lost 4 bases and the J segment 0 bases; nucleotides outside the gene matches: 7. The CDR3 is CASSRGTGANSGNTIYF. CDR3 sequence (DNA): TGTGCCAGCAGCCGGGGGACAGGGGCGAACTCTGGAAACACCATATATTTT.

The V gene is TRBV19, the J gene TRBJ1-2; D is perhaps TRBD1 (5 bases). The germline gives CDR1 LNHDA, CDR2 SQIVND (reference sequence). CDR3 length: 12 residues. V was trimmed by 6 bases and J by 0 bases, leaving 5 bases between them. The CDR3 bases are TGTGCCAGTAGGGGACCTAACTATGGCTACACCTTC. It yields the protein CASRGPNYGYTF.

The chain carries TRBV25-1 and TRBJ1-3; possibly TRBD1 for D (5 bases). Looked up from germline, CDR1 is MGHDK and CDR2 is SYGVNS. This CDR3 comprises 14 residues. Trimming removed 1 base from V and 2 bases from J, with 6 bases in between. CDR3 sequence reads: CASSESRAGNTIYF. The DNA of the CDR3 is TGTGCCAGCAGTGAATCCAGGGCTGGAAACACCATATATTTT.

The rearrangement joins TRBV5-1 to TRBJ1-4, with D hard to call. The CDR3 runs to 15 residues. Germline V gene sequence: CDR1 SGHRS, CDR2 YFSETQ. The ends were cut back, 1 base at V and 4 bases at J, with 11 bases in the middle. Here the CDR3 DNA reads TGCGCCAGCAGCTTGCAAGGCACTAATAATGAAAAACTGTTTTTT. Protein sequence: CASSLQGTNNEKLFF.

This clone has a single count. This chain joins TRBV11-2 and TRBJ2-7; 9 nucleotides match TRBD2. The V gene's germline CDR1 is SGHAT and CDR2 FQNNGV. The V gene end was trimmed by 6 bases and the J gene end by 2 bases; junction bases not matched to a gene: 11. CDR3 length: 16 amino acids. Here the CDR3 reads CASRASGVSLTYEQYF. The CDR3 bases are TGTGCCAGCAGAGCTAGCGGGGTAAGCCTGACCTACGAGCAGTACTTC.

This chain joins TRBV5-1 and TRBJ2-1; TRBD1 aligns across 8 bases. CDR1 SGHRS and CDR2 YFSETQ come from the germline V gene. V lost 0 bases and J lost 3; bases outside the gene matches: 5. There are 16 residues in the CDR3. CDR3 protein: CASSLGPGQDYNEQFF. CDR3 bases: TGCGCCAGCAGCTTGGGTCCGGGACAGGACTACAATGAGCAGTTCTTC.

The chain recombines TRBV7-2 with TRBJ2-1; 8 bases line up with TRBD1. V gave up 5 bases and J gave up 7 bases; unmatched junction bases: 7. This CDR3 spans 14 amino acids. The germline V gene encodes CDR1 SGHTA and CDR2 FQGNSA. The CDR3 DNA sequence: TGTGCCAGCAGCCCGCAGGGGGCACTGAATGAGCAGTTCTTC. Translating gives CASSPQGALNEQFF. Looking up the rest from reference TRBV7-2 and TRBJ2-1 gives the full variable domain: GAGVSQSPSNKVTEKGKDVELRCDPISGHTALYWYRQSLGQGLEFLIYFQGNSAPDKSGLPSDRFSAERTGGSVSTLTIQRTQQEDSAVYLCASSPQGALNEQFFGPGTRLTVL.